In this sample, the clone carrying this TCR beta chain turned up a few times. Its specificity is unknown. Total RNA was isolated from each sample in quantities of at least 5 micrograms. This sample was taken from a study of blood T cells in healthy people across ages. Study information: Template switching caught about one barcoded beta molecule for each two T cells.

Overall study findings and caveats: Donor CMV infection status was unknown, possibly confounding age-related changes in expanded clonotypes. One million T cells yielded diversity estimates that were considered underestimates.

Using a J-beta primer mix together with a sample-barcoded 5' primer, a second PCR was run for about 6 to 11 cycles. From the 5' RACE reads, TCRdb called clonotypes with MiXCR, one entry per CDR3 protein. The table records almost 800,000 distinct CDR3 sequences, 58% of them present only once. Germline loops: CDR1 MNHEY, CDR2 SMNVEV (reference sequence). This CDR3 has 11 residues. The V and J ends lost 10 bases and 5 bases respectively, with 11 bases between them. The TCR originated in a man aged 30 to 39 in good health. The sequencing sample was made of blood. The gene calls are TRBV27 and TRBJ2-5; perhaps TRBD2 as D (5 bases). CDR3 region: CATGGWETQYF. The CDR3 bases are TGTGCCACCGGCGGGTGGGAGACCCAGTACTTC.